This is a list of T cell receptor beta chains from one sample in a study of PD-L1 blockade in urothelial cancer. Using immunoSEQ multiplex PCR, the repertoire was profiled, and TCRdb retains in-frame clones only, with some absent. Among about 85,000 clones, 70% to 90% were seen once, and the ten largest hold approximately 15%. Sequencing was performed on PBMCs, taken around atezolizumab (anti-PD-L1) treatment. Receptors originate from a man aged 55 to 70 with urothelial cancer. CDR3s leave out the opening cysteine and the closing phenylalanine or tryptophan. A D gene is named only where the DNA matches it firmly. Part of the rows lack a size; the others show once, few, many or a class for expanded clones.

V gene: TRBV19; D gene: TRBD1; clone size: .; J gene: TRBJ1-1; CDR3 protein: ASSLYLGQPETEAF
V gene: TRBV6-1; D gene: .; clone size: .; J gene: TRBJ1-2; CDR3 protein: ASSEGRRGDGGYT
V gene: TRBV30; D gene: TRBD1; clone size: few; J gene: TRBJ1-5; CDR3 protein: ASSGTDSNQPQH
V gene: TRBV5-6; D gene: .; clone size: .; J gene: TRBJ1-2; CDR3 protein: ASSLTWTAANYGYT
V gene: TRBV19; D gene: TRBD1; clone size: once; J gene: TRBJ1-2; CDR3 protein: ASSKGQGNGYT
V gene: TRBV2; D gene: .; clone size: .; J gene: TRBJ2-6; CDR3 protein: ASGPVSGANVLT
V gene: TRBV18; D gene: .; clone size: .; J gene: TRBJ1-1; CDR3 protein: ASSPRSVQGQGTEAF
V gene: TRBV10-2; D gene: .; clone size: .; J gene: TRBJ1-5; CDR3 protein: ASQQGNNQPQH
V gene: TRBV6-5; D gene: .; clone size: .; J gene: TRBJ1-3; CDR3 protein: ASSNRPETGNTIY
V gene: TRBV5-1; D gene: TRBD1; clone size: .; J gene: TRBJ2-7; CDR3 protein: ASSQDRGPYEQY
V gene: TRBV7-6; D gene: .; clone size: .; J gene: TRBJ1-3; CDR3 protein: ASSLNYRAGNTIY
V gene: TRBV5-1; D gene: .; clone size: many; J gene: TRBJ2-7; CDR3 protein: ASSLASQGSEQY
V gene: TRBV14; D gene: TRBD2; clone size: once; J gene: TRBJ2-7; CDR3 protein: ASSQDPREGTYEQY
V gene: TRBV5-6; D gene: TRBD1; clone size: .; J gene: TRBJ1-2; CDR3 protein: ASSYGSGQNYGYT
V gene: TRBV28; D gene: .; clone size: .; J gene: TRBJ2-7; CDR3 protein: ASSLGGHVYEQY
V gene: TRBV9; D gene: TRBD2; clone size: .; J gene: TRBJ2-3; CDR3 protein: ASNGDGRTTDTQY
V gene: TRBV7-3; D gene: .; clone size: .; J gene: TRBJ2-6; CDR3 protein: ASKGVASGANVLT
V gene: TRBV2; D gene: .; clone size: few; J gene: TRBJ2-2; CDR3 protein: ASRVIQTGELF
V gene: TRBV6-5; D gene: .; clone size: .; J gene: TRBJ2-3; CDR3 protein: ASSYRGFPTDTQY
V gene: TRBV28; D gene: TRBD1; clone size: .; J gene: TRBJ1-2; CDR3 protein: ASSSDRGDFLYGYT
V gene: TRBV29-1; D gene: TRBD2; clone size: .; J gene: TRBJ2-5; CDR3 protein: SGGGETQY
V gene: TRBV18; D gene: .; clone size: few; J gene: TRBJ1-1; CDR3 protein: ASSNGQNTEAF
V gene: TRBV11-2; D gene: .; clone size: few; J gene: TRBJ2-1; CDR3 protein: ASSFPPREQF
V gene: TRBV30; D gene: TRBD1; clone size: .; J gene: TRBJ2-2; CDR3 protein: AWSRDRVNTGELF
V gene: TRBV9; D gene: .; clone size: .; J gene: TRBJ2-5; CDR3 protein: ASSRRRDNQETQY
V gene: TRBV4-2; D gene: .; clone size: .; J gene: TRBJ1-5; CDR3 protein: ASSQVGGNQPQH
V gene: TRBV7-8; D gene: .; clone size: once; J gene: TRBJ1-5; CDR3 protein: ASSFRADQPQH
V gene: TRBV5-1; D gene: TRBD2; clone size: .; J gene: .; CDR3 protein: ASSLEASGRASNEQF
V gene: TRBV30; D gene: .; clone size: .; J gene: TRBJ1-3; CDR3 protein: AWSVTLVVGNTIY
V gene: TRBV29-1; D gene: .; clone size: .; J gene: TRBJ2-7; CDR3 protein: SVGRPRGEQY
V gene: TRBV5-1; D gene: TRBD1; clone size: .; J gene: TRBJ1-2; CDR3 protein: ASSLRDSYGYT
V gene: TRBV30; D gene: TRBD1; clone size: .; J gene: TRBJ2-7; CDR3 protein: AWNSGTGFYEQY
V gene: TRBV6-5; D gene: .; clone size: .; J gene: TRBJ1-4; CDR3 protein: ASSFLGGGEKLF
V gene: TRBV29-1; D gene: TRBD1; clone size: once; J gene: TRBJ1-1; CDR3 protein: SVSYRGRGNTEAF
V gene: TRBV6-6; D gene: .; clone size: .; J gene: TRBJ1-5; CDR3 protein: ASSLPSQPQH
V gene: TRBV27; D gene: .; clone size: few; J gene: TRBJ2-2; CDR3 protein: ATLGGGELF
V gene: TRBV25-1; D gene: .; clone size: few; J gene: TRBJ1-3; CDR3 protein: ASSAGGGNTIY
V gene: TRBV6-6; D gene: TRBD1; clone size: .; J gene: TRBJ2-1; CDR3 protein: ASSQFLGQGAGEQF
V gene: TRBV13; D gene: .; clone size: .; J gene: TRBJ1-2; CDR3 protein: ASSLGSQTVVWGYT
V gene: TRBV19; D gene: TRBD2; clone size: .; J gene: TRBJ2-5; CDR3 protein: ASSPGGSGKETQY
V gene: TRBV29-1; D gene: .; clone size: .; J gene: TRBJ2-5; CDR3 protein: SVDFPVGETQY
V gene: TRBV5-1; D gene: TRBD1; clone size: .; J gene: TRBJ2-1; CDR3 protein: ASLTGTGTSNEQF
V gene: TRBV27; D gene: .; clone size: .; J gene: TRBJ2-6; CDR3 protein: ASSNSRGANVLT
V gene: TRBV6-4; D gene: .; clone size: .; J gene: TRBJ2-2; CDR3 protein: ASSDSSTGELF
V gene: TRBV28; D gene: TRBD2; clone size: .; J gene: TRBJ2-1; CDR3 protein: ASSLTTGGPYNEQF
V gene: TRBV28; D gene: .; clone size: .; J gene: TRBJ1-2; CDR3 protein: ASSFGLSHGYT
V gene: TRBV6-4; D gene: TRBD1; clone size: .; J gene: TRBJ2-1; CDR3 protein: ASSEDRGNPYNEQF
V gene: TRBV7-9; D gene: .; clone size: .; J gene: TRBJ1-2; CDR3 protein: ASSLRGRTYGYT
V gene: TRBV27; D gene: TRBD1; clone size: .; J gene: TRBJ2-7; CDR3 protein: ASRPSTGTAARY
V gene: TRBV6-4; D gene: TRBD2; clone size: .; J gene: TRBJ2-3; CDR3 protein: ASSAVASGGTDTQY
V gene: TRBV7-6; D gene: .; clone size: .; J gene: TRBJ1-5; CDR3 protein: ASSLFRGNQPQH
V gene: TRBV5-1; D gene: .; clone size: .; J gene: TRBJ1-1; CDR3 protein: ASSLGIAGNTEAF
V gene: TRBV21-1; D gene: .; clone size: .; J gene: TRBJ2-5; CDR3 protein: ASSKEVGRTAQETQY